The present TCR beta chain was sequenced within a study of blood T cell repertoires in COVID-19. Study as a whole: Samples of COVID-19 (acute and convalescent) were obtained from the United States, Italy and Spain. T cells, B-cell-depleted T cells, or PBMCs supplied cDNA or gDNA.

The CDR3 covers 12 residues. Germline V lookup: CDR1 MGHDK, CDR2 SYGVNS. Trimming stripped 4 bases from V and 4 bases from J, with 7 bases between. Original methodology: Reference gene primers were amplified, and this amplification served to estimate nucleated cell counts. Clones were read by immunoSEQ multiplex PCR, and TCRdb kept only the in-frame ones, dropping some. V, J and clone size were drawn from that table, and D and trimming were deduced from the DNA. The repertoire includes about 130,000 clones, roughly 72% of them detected once, and roughly a tenth sits in the top ten. The chain employs TRBV25-1 and TRBJ1-2; D perhaps matches TRBD1 (5 bases). Material: peripheral blood. The TCR sequence derives from a human donor in a cohort sampled during active COVID-19. CDR3: CASSAQGYGYTF. CDR3 coding DNA: TGTGCCAGCAGTGCCCAGGGCTATGGCTACACCTTC.